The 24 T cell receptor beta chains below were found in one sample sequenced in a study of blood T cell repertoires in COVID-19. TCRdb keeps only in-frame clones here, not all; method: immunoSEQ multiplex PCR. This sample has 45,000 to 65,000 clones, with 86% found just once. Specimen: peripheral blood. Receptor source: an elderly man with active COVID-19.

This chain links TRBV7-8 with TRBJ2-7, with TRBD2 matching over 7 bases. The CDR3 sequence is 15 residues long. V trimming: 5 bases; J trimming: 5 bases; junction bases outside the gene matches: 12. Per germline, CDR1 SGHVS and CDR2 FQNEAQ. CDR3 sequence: CASSLRREGHDEQYF. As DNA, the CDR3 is TGTGCCAGCAGCCTCAGAAGGGAGGGCCACGACGAGCAGTACTTC.

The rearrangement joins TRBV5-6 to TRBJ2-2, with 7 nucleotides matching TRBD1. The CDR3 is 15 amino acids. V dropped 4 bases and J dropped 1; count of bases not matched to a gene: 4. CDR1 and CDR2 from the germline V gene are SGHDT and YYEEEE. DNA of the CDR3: TGTGCCAGCAGCACCTGGACAGGGAACACCGGGGAGCTGTTTTTT. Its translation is CASSTWTGNTGELFF.

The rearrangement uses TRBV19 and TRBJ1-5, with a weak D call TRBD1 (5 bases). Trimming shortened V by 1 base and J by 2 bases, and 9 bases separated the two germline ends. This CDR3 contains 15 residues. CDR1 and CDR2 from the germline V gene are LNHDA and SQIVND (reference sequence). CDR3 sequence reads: CASSIVAGRNQPQHF. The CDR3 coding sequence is TGTGCCAGTAGTATAGTAGCGGGACGCAATCAGCCCCAGCATTTT.

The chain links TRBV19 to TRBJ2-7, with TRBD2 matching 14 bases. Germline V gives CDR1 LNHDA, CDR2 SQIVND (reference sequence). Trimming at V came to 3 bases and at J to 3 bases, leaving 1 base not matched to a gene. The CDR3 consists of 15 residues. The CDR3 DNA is TGTGCCAGTAGTATGGGACTAGCGGGAGTCTACGAGCAGTACTTC. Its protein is CASSMGLAGVYEQYF. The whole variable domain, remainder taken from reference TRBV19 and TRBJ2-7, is DGGITQSPKYLFRKEGQNVTLSCEQNLNHDAMYWYRQDPGQGLRLIYYSQIVNDFQKGDIAEGYSVSREKKESFPLTVTSAQKNPTAFYLCASSMGLAGVYEQYFGPGTRLTVT.

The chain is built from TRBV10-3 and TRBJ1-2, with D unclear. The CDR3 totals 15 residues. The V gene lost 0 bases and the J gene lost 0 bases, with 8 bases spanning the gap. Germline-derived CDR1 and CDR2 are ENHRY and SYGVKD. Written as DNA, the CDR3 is TGTGCCATCAGTGAGTCCGGGGTTTCTAACTATGGCTACACCTTC. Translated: CAISESGVSNYGYTF.

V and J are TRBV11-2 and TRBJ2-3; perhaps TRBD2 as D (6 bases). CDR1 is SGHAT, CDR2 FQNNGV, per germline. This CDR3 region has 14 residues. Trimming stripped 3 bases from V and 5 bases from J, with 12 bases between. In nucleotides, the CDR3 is TGTGCCAGCAGCTTGCCGGAGGGAATAGATACGCAGTATTTT. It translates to CASSLPEGIDTQYF. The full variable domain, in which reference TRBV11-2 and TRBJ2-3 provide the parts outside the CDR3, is EAGVAQSPRYKIIEKRQSVAFWCNPISGHATLYWYQQILGQGPKLLIQFQNNGVVDDSQLPKDRFSAERLKGVDSTLKIQPAKLEDSAVYLCASSLPEGIDTQYFGPGTRLTVL.

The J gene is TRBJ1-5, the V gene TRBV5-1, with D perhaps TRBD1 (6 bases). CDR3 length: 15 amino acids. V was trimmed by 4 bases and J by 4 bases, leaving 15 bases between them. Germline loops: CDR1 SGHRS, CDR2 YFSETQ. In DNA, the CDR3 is TGCGCCAGCAGCCTCGGACAGACTATTAATCAGCCCCAGCATTTT. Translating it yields CASSLGQTINQPQHF.

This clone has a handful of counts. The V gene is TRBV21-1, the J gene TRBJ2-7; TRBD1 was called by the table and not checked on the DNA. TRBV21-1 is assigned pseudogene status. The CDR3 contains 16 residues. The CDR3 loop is CASSLQVPFYCYEQYF. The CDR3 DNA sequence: TGTGCCAGCAGCCTCCAGGTCCCATTTTATTGCTACGAGCAGTACTTC.

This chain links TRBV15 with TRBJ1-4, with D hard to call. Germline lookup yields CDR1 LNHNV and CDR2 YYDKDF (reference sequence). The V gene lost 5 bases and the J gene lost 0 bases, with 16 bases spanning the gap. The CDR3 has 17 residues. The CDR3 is CATSAPGQASTNEKLFF. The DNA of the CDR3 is TGTGCCACCAGCGCCCCTGGGCAGGCTTCAACTAATGAAAAACTGTTTTTT.

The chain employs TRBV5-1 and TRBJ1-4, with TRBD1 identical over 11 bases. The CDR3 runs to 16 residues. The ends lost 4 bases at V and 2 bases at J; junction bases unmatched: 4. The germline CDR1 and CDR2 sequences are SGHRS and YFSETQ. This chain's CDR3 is CASSGTGGSTNEKLFF. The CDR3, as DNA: TGCGCCAGCAGCGGGACAGGGGGATCGACTAATGAAAAACTGTTTTTT.

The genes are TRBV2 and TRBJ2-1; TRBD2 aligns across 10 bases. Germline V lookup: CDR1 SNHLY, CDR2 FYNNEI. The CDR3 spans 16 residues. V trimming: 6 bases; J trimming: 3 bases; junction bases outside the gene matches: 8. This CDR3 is CASRLTRTSGYNEQFF. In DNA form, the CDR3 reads TGTGCCAGCAGGCTGACCCGGACTAGCGGCTACAATGAGCAGTTCTTC.

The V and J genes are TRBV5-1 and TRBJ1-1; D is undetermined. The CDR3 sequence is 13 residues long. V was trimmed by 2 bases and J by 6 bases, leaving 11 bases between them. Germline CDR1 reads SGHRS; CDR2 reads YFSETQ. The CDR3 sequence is CASSFGGSSEAFF. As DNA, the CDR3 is TGCGCCAGCAGCTTTGGCGGGAGCTCTGAAGCTTTCTTT.

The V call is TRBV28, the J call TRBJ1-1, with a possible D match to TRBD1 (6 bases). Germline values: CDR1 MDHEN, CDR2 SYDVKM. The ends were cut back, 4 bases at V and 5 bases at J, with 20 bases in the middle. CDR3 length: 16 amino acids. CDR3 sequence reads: CASSYDHPQGRTEAFF. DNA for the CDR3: TGTGCCAGCAGTTACGATCACCCACAGGGCCGGACTGAAGCTTTCTTT.

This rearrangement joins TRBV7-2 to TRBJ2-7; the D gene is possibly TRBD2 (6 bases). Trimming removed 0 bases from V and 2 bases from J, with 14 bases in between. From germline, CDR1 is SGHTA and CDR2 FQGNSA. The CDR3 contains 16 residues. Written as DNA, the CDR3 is TGTGCCAGCAGCTTAGCCGGGGGAATGGTCCCCTACGAGCAGTACTTC. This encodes CASSLAGGMVPYEQYF.

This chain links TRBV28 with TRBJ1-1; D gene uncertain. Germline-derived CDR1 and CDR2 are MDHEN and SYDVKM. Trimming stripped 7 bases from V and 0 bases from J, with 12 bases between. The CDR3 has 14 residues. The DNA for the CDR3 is TGTGCCAGCACTCTCGGGAAGTTGAACACTGAAGCTTTCTTT. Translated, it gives CASTLGKLNTEAFF. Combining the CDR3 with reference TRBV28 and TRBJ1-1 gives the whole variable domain DVKVTQSSRYLVKRTGEKVFLECVQDMDHENMFWYRQDPGLGLRLIYFSYDVKMKEKGDIPEGYSVSREKKERFSLILESASTNQTSMYLCASTLGKLNTEAFFGQGTRLTVV.

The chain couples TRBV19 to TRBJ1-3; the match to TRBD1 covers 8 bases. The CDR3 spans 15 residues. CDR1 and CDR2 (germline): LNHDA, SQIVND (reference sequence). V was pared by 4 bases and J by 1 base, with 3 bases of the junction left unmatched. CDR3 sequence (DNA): TGTGCCAGTAGTACTCGGACAGGGTCTGGAAACACCATATATTTT. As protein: CASSTRTGSGNTIYF.

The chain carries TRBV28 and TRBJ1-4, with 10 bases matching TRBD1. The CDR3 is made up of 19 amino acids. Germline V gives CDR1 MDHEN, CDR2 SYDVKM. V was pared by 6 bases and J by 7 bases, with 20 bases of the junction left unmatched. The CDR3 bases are TGTGCCAGCAGCATTCTGGAACGGGACAGGGGCACCTGGGGTGAAAAACTGTTTTTT. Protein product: CASSILERDRGTWGEKLFF.

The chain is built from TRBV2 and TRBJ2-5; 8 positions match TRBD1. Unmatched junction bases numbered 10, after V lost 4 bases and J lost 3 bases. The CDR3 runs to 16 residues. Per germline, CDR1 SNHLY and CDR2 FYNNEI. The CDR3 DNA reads TGTGCCAGCAGTGCACACAGGGGGAGCGACAAAGAGACCCAGTACTTC. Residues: CASSAHRGSDKETQYF.

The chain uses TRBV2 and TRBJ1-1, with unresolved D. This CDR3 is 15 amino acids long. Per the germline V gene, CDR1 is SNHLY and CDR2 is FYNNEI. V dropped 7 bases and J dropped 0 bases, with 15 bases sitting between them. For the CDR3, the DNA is TGTGCCAGCACCCCGGACGGGGATTTGAACACTGAAGCTTTCTTT. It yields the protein CASTPDGDLNTEAFF.

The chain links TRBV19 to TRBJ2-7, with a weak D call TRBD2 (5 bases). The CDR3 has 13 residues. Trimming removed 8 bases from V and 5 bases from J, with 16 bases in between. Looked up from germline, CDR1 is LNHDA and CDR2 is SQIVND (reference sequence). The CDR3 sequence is CASEMRDGHEQYF. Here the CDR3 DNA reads TGTGCCAGTGAGATGAGGGATGGCCACGAGCAGTACTTC.

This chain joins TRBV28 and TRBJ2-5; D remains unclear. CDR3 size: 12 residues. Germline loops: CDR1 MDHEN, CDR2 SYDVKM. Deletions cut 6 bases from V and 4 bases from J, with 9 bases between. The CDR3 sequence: CASRVNRETQYF. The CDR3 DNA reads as TGTGCCAGCAGGGTAAATAGAGAGACCCAGTACTTC.

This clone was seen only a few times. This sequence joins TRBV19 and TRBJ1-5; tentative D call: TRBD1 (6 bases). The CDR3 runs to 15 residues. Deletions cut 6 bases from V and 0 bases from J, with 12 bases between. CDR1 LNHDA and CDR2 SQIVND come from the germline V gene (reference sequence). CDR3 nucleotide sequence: TGTGCCAGTAGCGTGACAGGTTTTAGCAATCAGCCCCAGCATTTT. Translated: CASSVTGFSNQPQHF. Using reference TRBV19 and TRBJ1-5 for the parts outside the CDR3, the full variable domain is DGGITQSPKYLFRKEGQNVTLSCEQNLNHDAMYWYRQDPGQGLRLIYYSQIVNDFQKGDIAEGYSVSREKKESFPLTVTSAQKNPTAFYLCASSVTGFSNQPQHFGDGTRLSIL.

The CDR3 DNA follows: TGTGCCAGCAGCCAAGACTGGGAGACCCAGTACTTC. Translating gives CASSQDWETQYF. This chain uses TRBV7-2 with TRBJ2-5; D is uncertain. V lost 5 bases, J lost 5 bases, and 9 bases lay in between. The CDR3 runs to 12 residues. Per the germline V gene, CDR1 is SGHTA and CDR2 is FQGNSA.

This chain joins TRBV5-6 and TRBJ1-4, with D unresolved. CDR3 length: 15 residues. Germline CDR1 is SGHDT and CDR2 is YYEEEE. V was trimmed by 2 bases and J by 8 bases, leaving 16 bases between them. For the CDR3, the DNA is TGTGCCAGCAGCTTACGCGCGAGTCTGTCGGAAAAACTGTTTTTT. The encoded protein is CASSLRASLSEKLFF. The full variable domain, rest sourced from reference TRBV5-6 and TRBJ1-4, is DAGVTQSPTHLIKTRGQQVTLRCSPKSGHDTVSWYQQALGQGPQFIFQYYEEEERQRGNFPDRFSGHQFPNYSSELNVNALLLGDSALYLCASSLRASLSEKLFFGSGTQLSVL.